A single sample gave rise to the 19 T cell receptor beta chains below, sequenced in a study of Ad26.COV2.S vaccination and SARS-CoV-2 variants. As for treatment: over 15 received Ad26.COV2.S at low or high dose, single or two shots; about 5 received placebo; per-sample allocation not given. Repertoires come from day 63 after the first vaccine or placebo injection. Data came from immunoSEQ multiplex PCR; TCRdb stores just in-frame clones and leaves some out. Among about 240,000 clones listed, 88% were seen once. Here the sequenced sample was peripheral blood, taken in a trial of Ad26.COV2.S vaccine versus placebo. These receptors originate from a person between 18 and 65 years old who received the Ad26.COV2.S COVID-19 vaccine or a placebo.

A single count supports this clone. The chain recombines TRBV9 with TRBJ1-4, with TRBD1 as a possible D gene (5 bases). V was cut by 4 bases and J by 1 base, with 14 bases left in between. CDR3 size: 16 residues. The germline gives CDR1 SGDLS, CDR2 YYNGEE. Written as DNA, the CDR3 is TGTGCCAGCAGCCCCGGGGGGATTTTAACTAATGAAAAACTGTTTTTT. This sequence encodes CASSPGGILTNEKLFF.

This sequence joins TRBV28 and TRBJ1-3, with a weak D call TRBD1 (5 bases). The CDR3 length is 14 residues. V dropped 3 bases and J dropped 3 bases, with 9 bases sitting between them. Germline V lookup: CDR1 MDHEN, CDR2 SYDVKM. DNA of the CDR3: TGTGCCAGCAGTTTGGATGGGGGTGGAAACACCATATATTTT. This codes for CASSLDGGGNTIYF.

This chain connects TRBV3-1 (or the pseudogene TRBV3-2) to TRBJ2-1; TRBD1 matches at 7 bases. Looked up from germline, CDR1 is LGHDT and CDR2 is YNNKEL (reference sequence). The junction had 4 bases not matched to a gene; V was cut back by 4 bases and J by 7 bases. The CDR3 spans 13 residues. The CDR3 loop reads CASSRRTGNEQFF. The CDR3 nucleotides read TGTGCCAGCAGCCGAAGGACAGGAAATGAGCAGTTCTTC.

The chain uses TRBV30 and TRBJ1-5; D call uncertain. CDR1 and CDR2 from the germline V gene are GTSNPN and SVGIG (reference sequence). The CDR3 is 14 amino acids. V lost 1 base and J 5 bases, leaving 12 bases between the germline ends. The CDR3 nucleotides are TGTGCCTGGAGTGAATCAGTCGTAGATCAGCCCCAGCATTTT. Protein: CAWSESVVDQPQHF. The variable domain in full, with the rest retrieved from reference TRBV30 and TRBJ1-5, is SQTIHQWPATLVQPVGSPLSLECTVEGTSNPNLYWYRQAAGRGLQLLFYSVGIGQISSEVPQNLSASRPQDRQFILSSKKLLLSDSGFYLCAWSESVVDQPQHFGDGTRLSIL.

The V call is TRBV12-3 or TRBV12-4, the J call TRBJ2-7; D ambiguous. The CDR3 spans 13 residues. Trimming removed 0 bases from V and 0 bases from J, with 3 bases in between. Written as DNA, the CDR3 is TGTGCCAGCAGTTTAGCGTACTCCTACGAGCAGTACTTC. Its protein is CASSLAYSYEQYF.

The rearrangement joins TRBV4-1 to TRBJ2-3; 9 nucleotides line up with TRBD2. Per the germline V gene, CDR1 is MGHRA and CDR2 is YSYEKL. The CDR3 is 15 residues long. With 11 bases clipped from V and 5 bases from J, the junction kept 14 bases outside the gene matches. CDR3 sequence (DNA): TGCGCCTCCAGGGGGGTAGCGGGAGTTCGAGATACGCAGTATTTT. Protein sequence: CASRGVAGVRDTQYF.

This chain connects TRBV28 to TRBJ2-7; D perhaps matches TRBD1 (6 bases). In germline, CDR1 is MDHEN, CDR2 SYDVKM. Trimming removed 6 bases at V and 2 bases at J, with 14 bases between. This CDR3 has 14 amino acids. CDR3 bases: TGTGCCAGCAGCCCACTAGGGACAACCTACGAGCAGTACTTC. This gives the protein CASSPLGTTYEQYF.

The chain uses TRBV7-9 and TRBJ2-2, with TRBD1 matching 9 bases. CDR3 length: 15 residues. V was clipped by 5 bases and J by 3 bases; unmatched bases: 4. Germline CDR1 SEHNR, CDR2 FQNEAQ (reference sequence). The CDR3 region has the DNA TGTGCCAGCAGCCCCGGGACAGGGCACACCGGGGAGCTGTTTTTT. This encodes CASSPGTGHTGELFF.

The chain couples TRBV3-1 (or the pseudogene TRBV3-2) to TRBJ2-3; weak D call: TRBD2 (6 bases). The CDR3 is 16 amino acids. Germline loops: CDR1 LGHDT, CDR2 YNNKEL (reference sequence). The V gene lost 0 bases and the J gene lost 1 base, with 11 bases spanning the gap. DNA for the CDR3: TGTGCCAGCAGCCAAGAACCGGGAGTCGGCACAGATACGCAGTATTTT. Residues: CASSQEPGVGTDTQYF.

The genes are TRBV4-3 and TRBJ2-2; no definite D call. The CDR3 totals 13 residues. Between the trimmed V and J ends, which lost 1 base and 6 bases, there was a span of 6 bases. Germline V gene sequence: CDR1 LGHNA, CDR2 YSLEER. CDR3 nucleotide sequence: TGCGCCAGCAGCCAAGTTTCCCCCGGGGAGCTGTTTTTT. Translating it yields CASSQVSPGELFF.

This sequence joins TRBV6-6 and TRBJ1-2; no firm D call. Germline V gene sequence: CDR1 MNHNY, CDR2 SVGAGI (reference sequence). The CDR3 is made up of 16 amino acids. With 2 bases removed from V and 0 bases from J, the gap between germline ends came to 13 bases. The CDR3 DNA is TGTGCCAGCAGTTACGCCCTACTGCCGACTAACTATGGCTACACCTTC. As protein: CASSYALLPTNYGYTF.

This chain links TRBV19 with TRBJ2-2; TRBD2 matches 8 bases. Losses at the gene ends were 4 bases for V and 4 bases for J; bases not matched to a gene: 5. The CDR3 extends over 15 amino acids. Germline-derived CDR1 and CDR2 are LNHDA and SQIVND (reference sequence). The CDR3 is CASSSVSGITGELFF. The CDR3 DNA reads TGTGCCAGTAGTAGTGTTAGCGGGATCACCGGGGAGCTGTTTTTT.

V gene TRBV30 combines with J gene TRBJ1-2; possible D gene TRBD1, 5 bases. The germline V and J ends were trimmed by 0 bases and 3 bases, with 23 bases remaining between them. CDR3 length equals 18 residues. Germline V gene lookup returns CDR1 GTSNPN and CDR2 SVGIG (reference sequence). DNA for the CDR3: TGTGCCTGGAGTGTACAAGGGAGGGACGGAGGCAGCTACTATGGCTACACCTTC. This gives the protein CAWSVQGRDGGSYYGYTF.

This chain links TRBV24-1 with TRBJ2-6; 11 bases are a match to TRBD1. This CDR3 has 19 residues. Trimming cost V 3 bases and J 2 bases; bases outside gene matches: 8. Germline V gene lookup returns CDR1 KGHDR and CDR2 SFDVKD. CDR3 nucleotides: TGTGCCACCAGTGATGTTCCCGGGACAGGGGGGCCTGGGGCCAACGTCCTGACTTTC. Its translation: CATSDVPGTGGPGANVLTF.

This clone was seen more than once but under ten times. The V and J genes are TRBV30 and TRBJ2-7; tentatively, D is TRBD1 or TRBD2 (6 bases each). Deletions cut 2 bases from V and 3 bases from J, with 11 bases between. The length of the CDR3 is 13 residues. The germline CDR1 and CDR2 sequences are GTSNPN and SVGIG (reference sequence). Here the CDR3 reads CAWSWGAGYEQYF. In nucleotides, the CDR3 is TGTGCCTGGAGTTGGGGGGCAGGCTACGAGCAGTACTTC.

The genes are TRBV11-2 and TRBJ2-2; no firm D call. V was trimmed by 0 bases and J by 4 bases, leaving 3 bases between them. The CDR3 consists of 13 residues. Germline CDR1 SGHAT, CDR2 FQNNGV. The CDR3 sequence is CASSLEVTGELFF. The CDR3 region has the DNA TGTGCCAGCAGCTTAGAAGTCACCGGGGAGCTGTTTTTT.

V gene TRBV27 combines with J gene TRBJ1-2; the D gene is possibly TRBD1 (5 bases). The germline CDR1 and CDR2 sequences are MNHEY and SMNVEV (reference sequence). The CDR3 sequence is 15 residues long. V was shortened by 2 bases and J by 7 bases, with 17 bases between the two germline ends. The CDR3 bases are TGTGCCAGCAGTTTAGGAACGCCCATTGGGGGTGGCTACACCTTC. This gives the protein CASSLGTPIGGGYTF.

The V call is TRBV11-2, the J call TRBJ2-1; a weak D match, TRBD2 (6 bases). Germline CDR1 and CDR2: SGHAT and FQNNGV. The ends were cut back, 0 bases at V and 3 bases at J, with 9 bases in the middle. The CDR3 has 15 amino acids. The CDR3 protein is CASSLDGGNYNEQFF. CDR3 in DNA: TGTGCCAGCAGCTTAGACGGGGGAAACTACAATGAGCAGTTCTTC. The full variable domain, rest sourced from reference TRBV11-2 and TRBJ2-1, is EAGVAQSPRYKIIEKRQSVAFWCNPISGHATLYWYQQILGQGPKLLIQFQNNGVVDDSQLPKDRFSAERLKGVDSTLKIQPAKLEDSAVYLCASSLDGGNYNEQFFGPGTRLTVL.

The CDR3 loop is CASSTDNMGSYEQYF. CDR3 DNA sequence: TGTGCCAGTAGTACCGACAATATGGGATCCTACGAGCAGTACTTC. The chain has TRBV19 and TRBJ2-7; unclear D gene. The CDR3 totals 15 residues. The germline V and J ends were trimmed by 4 bases and 1 base, with 14 bases remaining between them. CDR1 is LNHDA, CDR2 SQIVND, per germline (reference sequence).